The 17 T cell receptor beta chains in this list originate from one sample, sequenced in a study of shared clonotypes between healthy human individuals. Profiled with immunoSEQ multiplex PCR; TCRdb holds only in-frame clones, not every one. Of some 1,600,000 clones listed, roughly 98% were seen once; the top ten hold around 0.47%. Sequenced: naive CD4+ T cells sorted from blood. Subset here: CD45RA+ positively selected. These receptors came from a man aged 25-45 years in good health.

The V and J genes are TRBV19 and TRBJ2-5; TRBD2 matches at 7 bases. Germline CDR1 and CDR2: LNHDA and SQIVND (reference sequence). The ends lost 4 bases at V and 2 bases at J; junction bases unmatched: 7. The CDR3 sequence is 15 residues long. In nucleotides, the CDR3 is TGTGCCAGTAGTACCGGGGGGAGGGTACAAGAGACCCAGTACTTC. This sequence encodes CASSTGGRVQETQYF.

The V and J genes are TRBV7-2 and TRBJ2-7; 8 bases agree with TRBD1. Trimming removed 1 base from V and 2 bases from J; junction bases left unmatched: 10. This CDR3 contains 17 residues. CDR1 is SGHTA and CDR2 is FQGNSA in the germline V gene. CDR3 DNA sequence: TGTGCCAGCAGCTTAGTCACGACAGGGGCAGCGACCTACGAGCAGTACTTC. Residues: CASSLVTTGAATYEQYF.

CDR3 residues: CASSLDRGNDYTF. CDR3 sequence (DNA): TGTGCCAGCAGCTTAGATCGGGGCAATGACTACACCTTC. The rearrangement uses TRBV11-2 and TRBJ1-2; D possibly corresponds to TRBD1 (5 bases). The CDR3 extends over 13 amino acids. V was shortened by 0 bases and J by 10 bases, with 12 bases between the two germline ends. The V gene's germline CDR1 is SGHAT and CDR2 FQNNGV. The entire variable domain, with the rest obtained from reference TRBV11-2 and TRBJ1-2, is as follows: EAGVAQSPRYKIIEKRQSVAFWCNPISGHATLYWYQQILGQGPKLLIQFQNNGVVDDSQLPKDRFSAERLKGVDSTLKIQPAKLEDSAVYLCASSLDRGNDYTFGSGTRLTVV.

This chain joins TRBV19 and TRBJ2-1; a possible D gene is TRBD2 (5 bases). Germline V gives CDR1 LNHDA, CDR2 SQIVND (reference sequence). V lost 6 bases and J 4 bases, leaving 10 bases between the germline ends. This CDR3 has 13 amino acids. The CDR3 bases are TGTGCCAGTAGGATGAGCGGATACAATGAGCAGTTCTTC. Translation gives CASRMSGYNEQFF.

This rearrangement joins TRBV6-5 to TRBJ2-7; the D call may be TRBD1 or TRBD2 (5 bases each). Per germline, CDR1 MNHEY and CDR2 SVGAGI. The V end was cut by 5 bases, the J end by 2 bases, with 10 bases between. CDR3 length equals 13 residues. The DNA of the CDR3 is TGTGCCAGCAGTCGGGACCTAACCTACGAGCAGTACTTC. The encoded protein is CASSRDLTYEQYF.

The chain is built from TRBV10-1 and TRBJ2-7, with 11 nucleotides matching TRBD2. V trimming: 5 bases; J trimming: 2 bases; junction bases outside the gene matches: 2. The CDR3 length is 14 residues. The V gene's germline CDR1 is WNHNN and CDR2 SYGVQD (reference sequence). The CDR3 sequence: CASSPLAGAYEQYF. As DNA, the CDR3 is TGCGCCAGCAGTCCACTAGCGGGAGCCTACGAGCAGTACTTC.

This clone came up once. The chain carries TRBV28 and TRBJ2-7; possible D gene TRBD2, 6 bases. The CDR3 is 14 residues long. V was pared by 5 bases and J by 4 bases, with 15 bases between. In germline, CDR1 is MDHEN, CDR2 SYDVKM. The CDR3: CASSISGAGYEQYF. CDR3 nucleotide sequence: TGTGCCAGCAGTATTAGCGGAGCCGGATACGAGCAGTACTTC.

CDR3 in amino acids: CAISESRNGYTF. The DNA for the CDR3 is TGTGCCATCAGTGAGTCCAGAAATGGCTACACCTTC. The chain combines TRBV10-3 with TRBJ1-2; no firm D call. With 0 bases removed from V and 6 bases from J, the gap between germline ends came to 5 bases. Looked up from germline, CDR1 is ENHRY and CDR2 is SYGVKD. The CDR3 has 12 amino acids.

A note on this clone: The sample has other DNA sequences that encode this CDR3 too. The V call is TRBV29-1, the J call TRBJ2-3; D unclear. Trimming pared 5 bases from V and 3 bases from J, leaving 3 bases between. Germline V gene lookup returns CDR1 SQVTM and CDR2 ANQGSEA. CDR3 length: 10 residues. In DNA, the CDR3 is TGCAGCGTTCGGACAGATACGCAGTATTTT. Its protein product is CSVRTDTQYF.

The V gene is TRBV4-1, the J gene TRBJ1-1; D may be TRBD1 (6 bases). The V gene's germline CDR1 is MGHRA and CDR2 YSYEKL. This CDR3 has 16 residues. Trimming took off 0 bases at V and 1 base at J, with 12 bases between the two ends. CDR3 protein: CASSQDWNRANTEAFF. The CDR3 DNA is TGCGCCAGCAGCCAAGATTGGAACAGGGCGAACACTGAAGCTTTCTTT.

The rearrangement uses TRBV2 and TRBJ2-7; 13 nucleotides agree with TRBD2. V lost 0 bases and J lost 6; bases outside the gene matches: 14. CDR1 and CDR2 from the germline V gene are SNHLY and FYNNEI. The CDR3 is 19 residues long. The CDR3 is CASSEALLGLAGMGLEQYF. Here the CDR3 DNA reads TGTGCCAGCAGTGAAGCGCTTCTGGGACTAGCGGGAATGGGTCTCGAGCAGTACTTC.

The CDR3 DNA is TGTGCCAGCTCACCAATTTCCCCACTAGACGAGCAGTACTTC. It yields the protein CASSPISPLDEQYF. The chain employs TRBV18 and TRBJ2-7, with D possibly being TRBD2 (5 bases). CDR1 is KGHSH and CDR2 is LQKENI in the germline V gene. The CDR3 is made up of 14 amino acids. The V end was cut by 2 bases, the J end by 5 bases, with 13 bases between.

A single count supports this clone. This rearrangement joins TRBV9 to TRBJ2-1; D might be TRBD2 (6 bases). The germline gives CDR1 SGDLS, CDR2 YYNGEE. The CDR3 covers 15 residues. The V and J ends lost 4 bases and 2 bases respectively, with 13 bases between them. CDR3 bases: TGTGCCAGCAGCCCCGCGGCGGGGCCCTACAATGAGCAGTTCTTC. Amino acids: CASSPAAGPYNEQFF.

This chain links TRBV7-6 with TRBJ2-5; 12 bases line up with TRBD2. There are 17 residues in the CDR3. The germline CDR1 and CDR2 sequences are SGHVS and FNYEAQ. Trimming at V came to 1 base and at J to 4 bases, leaving 7 bases not matched to a gene. CDR3 amino acids: CASSLGLAGVGRETQYF. The CDR3 DNA is TGTGCCAGCAGCTTAGGACTAGCGGGAGTGGGGCGAGAGACCCAGTACTTC.

Comment on this clone: Other DNA sequences of this sample code for an identical CDR3. This chain links TRBV9 with TRBJ2-2; D may be TRBD1 or TRBD2 (5 bases each). CDR3 length: 14 residues. In germline, CDR1 is SGDLS, CDR2 YYNGEE. Trimming removed 2 bases at V and 1 base at J, with 6 bases between. The CDR3 DNA follows: TGTGCCAGCAGCGTTGGGGGGAACACCGGGGAGCTGTTTTTT. Its translation: CASSVGGNTGELFF.

This clone was seen once. This sequence joins TRBV9 and TRBJ2-1, with 7 positions matching TRBD2. CDR3 length equals 20 residues. Losses at the gene ends were 0 bases for V and 0 bases for J; bases not matched to a gene: 15. The germline V gene has CDR1 SGDLS and CDR2 YYNGEE. The CDR3 DNA is TGTGCCAGCAGCGTAGAGATGGGCGGGAGAGGCTTTGGCTCCTACAATGAGCAGTTCTTC. This sequence encodes CASSVEMGGRGFGSYNEQFF. The full variable domain, in which reference TRBV9 and TRBJ2-1 provide the parts outside the CDR3, is DSGVTQTPKHLITATGQRVTLRCSPRSGDLSVYWYQQSLDQGLQFLIQYYNGEERAKGNILERFSAQQFPDLHSELNLSSLELGDSALYFCASSVEMGGRGFGSYNEQFFGPGTRLTVL.

The chain employs TRBV18 and TRBJ1-4; no clear D. The CDR3 sequence is 15 residues long. Trimming cost V 1 base and J 5 bases, with 11 bases left between them. The germline CDR1 and CDR2 sequences are KGHSH and LQKENI. This CDR3 is CASSPQRESNEKLFF. Here the CDR3 DNA reads TGTGCCAGCTCACCACAGAGGGAGAGCAATGAAAAACTGTTTTTT.